These 4 T cell receptor beta chains came from one sample sequenced in a study of T cell responses to AZD1222 COVID-19 vaccine. This table comes from immunoSEQ multiplex PCR, and its TCRdb copy is limited to in-frame clones, with some not included. In the table there are 100,000 to 130,000 clones, roughly nine tenths of which are singletons. Sequences were derived from peripheral blood, sampled on day 0 of AZD1222 vaccination. The origin of the receptors is an adult in good health.

This clone was picked up one time. The rearrangement joins TRBV15 to TRBJ2-3; tentatively, D is TRBD1 or TRBD2 (7 bases each). From germline, CDR1 is LNHNV and CDR2 YYDKDF (reference sequence). The CDR3 totals 17 residues. V dropped 1 base and J dropped 2 bases, with 16 bases sitting between them. The CDR3 is CATSRGDRAGATDTQYF. For the CDR3, the DNA is TGTGCCACCAGCAGAGGCGACAGGGCGGGAGCCACAGATACGCAGTATTTT.

This chain uses TRBV18 with TRBJ1-2; D ambiguous. The germline V and J ends were trimmed by 2 bases and 1 base, with 8 bases remaining between them. There are 14 residues in the CDR3. The germline V gene has CDR1 KGHSH and CDR2 LQKENI. CDR3 sequence reads: CASSPEFYNYGYTF. The CDR3 region has the DNA TGTGCCAGCTCACCAGAATTTTATAACTATGGCTACACCTTC.

The chain couples TRBV14 to TRBJ2-1; maybe TRBD2 (5 bases). The CDR3 extends over 12 amino acids. V was cut by 3 bases and J by 5 bases, with 5 bases left in between. CDR1 is SGHDN and CDR2 is FVKESK in the germline V gene. CDR3 protein: CASSHGDNEQFF. CDR3 DNA: TGTGCCAGCAGCCACGGGGACAATGAGCAGTTCTTC.

The chain couples TRBV30 to TRBJ2-2; 9 nucleotides line up with TRBD1. The CDR3 is made up of 17 amino acids. Germline V lookup: CDR1 GTSNPN, CDR2 SVGIG (reference sequence). The J segment lost 5 bases and the V segment lost 5 bases, leaving 15 bases of the junction unmatched. The DNA for the CDR3 is TGTGCCTGGTCCCCTATAGGGGACAGGGTTGGGACCGGGGAGCTGTTTTTT. Protein sequence: CAWSPIGDRVGTGELFF.